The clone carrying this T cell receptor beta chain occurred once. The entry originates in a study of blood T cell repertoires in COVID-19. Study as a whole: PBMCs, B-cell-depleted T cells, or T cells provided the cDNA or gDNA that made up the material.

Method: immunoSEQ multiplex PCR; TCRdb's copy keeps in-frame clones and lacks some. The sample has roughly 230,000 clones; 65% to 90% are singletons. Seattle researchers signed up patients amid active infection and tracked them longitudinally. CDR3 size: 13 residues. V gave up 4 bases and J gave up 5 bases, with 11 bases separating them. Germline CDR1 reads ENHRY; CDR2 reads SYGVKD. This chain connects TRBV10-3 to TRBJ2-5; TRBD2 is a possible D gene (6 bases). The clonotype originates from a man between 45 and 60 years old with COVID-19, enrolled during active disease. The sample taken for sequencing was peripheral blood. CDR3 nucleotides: TGTGCCATCAGTGTGGGGGGAGGCGAGACCCAGTACTTC. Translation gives CAISVGGGETQYF.